A single sample gave rise to the 30 T cell receptor beta chains below, sequenced in a study of control samples from healthy donors and cancer patients. Sequencing was performed with immunoSEQ multiplex PCR; in TCRdb, only in-frame clones are kept and a portion is missing. In the table there are over 75,000 clones, around 92% of which are singletons. Sequenced: blood. These TCRs come from a man in his thirties or forties in good health.

The gene calls are TRBV5-1 and TRBJ1-1, with 9 bases identical to TRBD1. Germline V lookup: CDR1 SGHRS, CDR2 YFSETQ. V trimming: 4 bases; J trimming: 1 base; junction bases outside the gene matches: 5. This CDR3 contains 15 residues. In DNA form, the CDR3 reads TGCGCCAGCAGCCTACAGGGGGCGAGGAACACTGAAGCTTTCTTT. Residues: CASSLQGARNTEAFF. The variable domain in full, with the rest retrieved from reference TRBV5-1 and TRBJ1-1, is KAGVTQTPRYLIKTRGQQVTLSCSPISGHRSVSWYQQTPGQGLQFLFEYFSETQRNKGNFPGRFSGRQFSNSRSEMNVSTLELGDSALYLCASSLQGARNTEAFFGQGTRLTVV.

This chain uses TRBV5-1 with TRBJ2-2; D perhaps matches TRBD2 (5 bases). CDR1 and CDR2 (germline): SGHRS, YFSETQ. CDR3 length: 17 amino acids. Trimming took off 0 bases at V and 1 base at J, with 13 bases between the two ends. The CDR3 region is CASSLVAGVWNTGELFF. DNA for the CDR3: TGCGCCAGCAGCTTGGTGGCCGGGGTGTGGAACACCGGGGAGCTGTTTTTT.

The table lists this clone with a count of one. CDR3 sequence reads: CASSLSPEPNYGYTF. CDR3 nucleotide sequence: TGTGCCAGCAGTTTATCTCCAGAACCCAACTATGGCTACACCTTC. This chain links TRBV28 with TRBJ1-2, with D unresolved. Germline CDR1 is MDHEN and CDR2 is SYDVKM. V dropped 1 base and J dropped 2 bases, with 11 bases sitting between them. The CDR3 loop spans 15 amino acids.

The chain has TRBV7-8 and TRBJ1-5, with D tentatively TRBD1 (6 bases). Germline loops: CDR1 SGHVS, CDR2 FQNEAQ. The V end lost 3 bases, the J end lost 4 bases, and 10 bases lay between the germline ends. The CDR3 contains 14 residues. In nucleotides, the CDR3 is TGTGCCAGCAGCTTGGGGGCCCTTAATCAGCCCCAGCATTTT. Protein sequence: CASSLGALNQPQHF.

This chain joins TRBV29-1 and TRBJ2-7, with D uncertain. Germline loops: CDR1 SQVTM, CDR2 ANQGSEA. The CDR3 has 12 amino acids. The V end lost 5 bases, the J end lost 4 bases, and 12 bases lay between the germline ends. Here the CDR3 reads CSVLDDSYEQYF. CDR3 DNA sequence: TGCAGCGTTTTAGATGACTCATACGAGCAGTACTTC.

The chain employs TRBV19 and TRBJ1-5; D ambiguous. Germline CDR1 and CDR2: LNHDA and SQIVND (reference sequence). The V gene lost 3 bases and the J gene lost 1 base, with 13 bases spanning the gap. The CDR3 contains 16 residues. This chain's CDR3 is CASSISSGSSNQPQHF. DNA for the CDR3: TGTGCCAGTAGTATCTCGTCGGGGAGCAGCAATCAGCCCCAGCATTTT.

J is TRBJ2-5 and V is TRBV7-9, with D maybe TRBD2 (6 bases). The ends were cut back, 1 base at V and 5 bases at J, with 14 bases in the middle. This CDR3 spans 15 amino acids. Germline V gives CDR1 SEHNR, CDR2 FQNEAQ (reference sequence). CDR3 sequence: CASSLGSRRAETQYF. DNA for the CDR3: TGTGCCAGCAGCTTAGGAAGTAGGAGGGCGGAGACCCAGTACTTC.

The CDR3 coding sequence is TGTGCCAGCAGTTTAGGGGGGACCTTTGAAAAACTGTTTTTT. Its protein is CASSLGGTFEKLFF. The gene calls are TRBV28 and TRBJ1-4; TRBD1 might be the D (5 bases). Trimming left V 2 bases short and J 7 bases short, with 11 bases between. Germline V gene sequence: CDR1 MDHEN, CDR2 SYDVKM. CDR3 length equals 14 residues.

The chain links TRBV2 to TRBJ2-3; 7 nucleotides line up with TRBD2. Germline CDR1 and CDR2: SNHLY and FYNNEI. The CDR3 has 17 amino acids. V lost 4 bases to trimming and J lost 3 bases; unmatched junction nucleotides: 13. Here the CDR3 reads CASSGARLGGETDTQYF. The CDR3 DNA reads TGTGCCAGCAGTGGGGCCCGCTTGGGGGGGGAGACAGATACGCAGTATTTT. Filled out from reference TRBV2 and TRBJ2-3, the complete variable domain reads EPEVTQTPSHQVTQMGQEVILRCVPISNHLYFYWYRQILGQKVEFLVSFYNNEISEKSEIFDDQFSVERPDGSNFTLKIRSTKLEDSAMYFCASSGARLGGETDTQYFGPGTRLTVL.

The gene calls are TRBV5-8 and TRBJ2-7; TRBD2 matches 8 bases. In germline, CDR1 is SGHTS, CDR2 YDEGEE. With 0 bases clipped from V and 6 bases from J, the junction kept 8 bases outside the gene matches. The CDR3 spans 15 residues. The CDR3 DNA is TGTGCCAGCAGCTTGGACGGGAGGGCCTACGGCGAGCAGTACTTC. Amino acids: CASSLDGRAYGEQYF.

This clone was recorded once. This chain connects TRBV19 to TRBJ2-1; tentative D call: TRBD2 (7 bases). In germline, CDR1 is LNHDA, CDR2 SQIVND (reference sequence). Trimming left V 2 bases short and J 0 bases short, with 8 bases between. CDR3 length equals 15 residues. CDR3: CASSIRGGSYNEQFF. CDR3 DNA: TGTGCCAGTAGTATAAGGGGGGGCTCCTACAATGAGCAGTTCTTC.

This clone was picked up a small number of times. V usage is TRBV3-1 (or the pseudogene TRBV3-2) and J usage is TRBJ1-2, with 7 bases aligning to TRBD1. Trimming took 1 base from V and 4 from J; bases not matched to a gene: 9. The length of the CDR3 is 16 residues. The germline gives CDR1 LGHDT, CDR2 YNNKEL (reference sequence). CDR3 nucleotide sequence: TGTGCCAGCAGCCAAGGGGGGACAGACCACCTCTATGGCTACACCTTC. This encodes CASSQGGTDHLYGYTF.

The chain recombines TRBV27 with TRBJ2-1; 7 bases match TRBD2. The CDR3 runs 13 residues. Germline V CDR1 and CDR2: MNHEY, SMNVEV (reference sequence). The V gene end was trimmed by 3 bases and the J gene end by 7 bases; junction bases not matched to a gene: 3. CDR3 loop: CASSFGGGNEQFF. CDR3 DNA sequence: TGTGCCAGCAGTTTCGGGGGAGGGAATGAGCAGTTCTTC.

The gene calls are TRBV18 and TRBJ2-1; 9 bases are shared with TRBD1. CDR1 is KGHSH, CDR2 LQKENI, per germline. CDR3 length: 16 amino acids. The V and J ends lost 1 base and 5 bases, in that order; junction bases with no gene match: 6. The CDR3 reads CASSPLEGTGHNEQFF. The CDR3 nucleotides read TGTGCCAGCTCACCACTAGAGGGGACAGGGCACAATGAGCAGTTCTTC. Looking up the rest from reference TRBV18 and TRBJ2-1 gives the full variable domain: NAGVMQNPRHLVRRRGQEARLRCSPMKGHSHVYWYRQLPEEGLKFMVYLQKENIIDESGMPKERFSAEFPKEGPSILRIQQVVRGDSAAYFCASSPLEGTGHNEQFFGPGTRLTVL.

This clone was observed a single time. This chain joins TRBV11-2 and TRBJ1-5; perhaps TRBD1 as D (6 bases). The CDR3 length is 13 residues. Germline CDR1 and CDR2: SGHAT and FQNNGV. With 5 bases removed from V and 5 bases from J, the gap between germline ends came to 10 bases. DNA for the CDR3: TGTGCCAGCAGCCCCCGGACAGATCAGCCCCAGCATTTT. Translated: CASSPRTDQPQHF.

This sequence joins TRBV5-1 and TRBJ2-3; D possibly corresponds to TRBD1 (6 bases). The CDR3 covers 13 residues. Trimming removed 4 bases at V and 9 bases at J, with 15 bases between. In germline, CDR1 is SGHRS, CDR2 YFSETQ. CDR3 region: CASSPQGFDTQYF. For the CDR3, the DNA is TGCGCCAGCAGCCCACAGGGATTTGACACGCAGTATTTT.

This rearrangement joins TRBV29-1 to TRBJ1-1; D remains ambiguous. The CDR3 has 12 amino acids. The germline V gene has CDR1 SQVTM and CDR2 ANQGSEA. The ends were cut back, 4 bases at V and 6 bases at J, with 12 bases in the middle. CDR3 nucleotide sequence: TGCAGCGTTGCTGCGGGTGGCGCTGAAGCTTTCTTT. This encodes CSVAAGGAEAFF.

The CDR3 is CASSLTRNTEAFF. The CDR3 DNA follows: TGTGCCAGCAGTTTGACCCGAAACACTGAAGCTTTCTTT. The V call is TRBV27, the J call TRBJ1-1; D is undetermined. This CDR3 contains 13 residues. CDR1 and CDR2 (germline): MNHEY, SMNVEV (reference sequence). V was trimmed by 3 bases and J by 2 bases, leaving 7 bases between them.

V is TRBV5-6 and J is TRBJ2-7; 7 bases are shared with TRBD1. The length of the CDR3 is 15 residues. Germline loops: CDR1 SGHDT, CDR2 YYEEEE. Trimming at V came to 4 bases and at J to 1 base, leaving 8 bases not matched to a gene. This CDR3 reads CASSRSGTASYEQYF. The DNA of the CDR3 is TGTGCCAGCAGCCGATCCGGGACAGCTTCCTACGAGCAGTACTTC.

The J gene is TRBJ1-6, the V gene TRBV28, with no clear D. V was pared by 4 bases and J by 7 bases, with 14 bases between. The CDR3 is 15 residues long. Per the germline V gene, CDR1 is MDHEN and CDR2 is SYDVKM. Here the CDR3 DNA reads TGTGCCAGCAGTTCTTCCGCGGCGGGAAATTCACCCCTCCACTTT. Translation: CASSSSAAGNSPLHF.

Here the CDR3 reads CASSQGKGDEQFF. DNA of the CDR3: TGCGCCAGCAGCCAAGGGAAAGGGGATGAGCAGTTCTTC. The chain has TRBV4-3 and TRBJ2-1, with a weak D call TRBD1 (5 bases). The CDR3 runs to 13 residues. Trimming shortened V by 1 base and J by 8 bases, and 9 bases separated the two germline ends. Germline CDR1 is LGHNA and CDR2 is YSLEER.

V is TRBV7-2 and J is TRBJ1-3; no firm D call. Germline CDR1 and CDR2: SGHTA and FQGNSA. V dropped 0 bases and J dropped 0 bases, with 6 bases sitting between them. CDR3 length: 15 amino acids. The CDR3 loop is CASSLAGISGNTIYF. In nucleotides, the CDR3 is TGTGCCAGCAGCTTAGCGGGAATCTCTGGAAACACCATATATTTT.

This sequence joins TRBV4-3 and TRBJ1-6; the D is unclear. Germline V gene data show CDR1 as LGHNA and CDR2 as YSLEER. Trimming took 0 bases from V and 7 from J, leaving 7 bases between them. The CDR3 runs to 14 residues. CDR3: CASSQEGWNSPLHF. As DNA, the CDR3 is TGCGCCAGCAGCCAAGAAGGGTGGAATTCACCCCTCCACTTT.

The chain has TRBV27 and TRBJ2-7, with 10 bases that match TRBD1. V gave up 5 bases and J gave up 1 base; unmatched junction bases: 8. The germline CDR1 and CDR2 sequences are MNHEY and SMNVEV (reference sequence). The CDR3 is 16 residues long. CDR3 sequence (DNA): TGTGCCAGCAGTAAAACCGGGACAGGGGTTTCCTACGAGCAGTACTTC. Its protein is CASSKTGTGVSYEQYF.

This rearrangement joins TRBV4-2 to TRBJ2-2; the D is unclear. The V gene's germline CDR1 is LGHNA and CDR2 YNFKEQ. The V gene lost 7 bases and the J gene lost 7 bases, with 16 bases spanning the gap. This CDR3 contains 14 residues. CDR3 protein: CASTPRPVNGELFF. DNA for the CDR3: TGTGCCAGCACCCCAAGACCGGTTAACGGGGAGCTGTTTTTT.

The CDR3 region has the DNA TGTGCCAGCAGCCACACAGCGGGGGGGCTCTACAATGAGCAGTTCTTC. This translates into CASSHTAGGLYNEQFF. The chain is built from TRBV3-1 (or the pseudogene TRBV3-2) and TRBJ2-1; the match to TRBD2 covers 10 bases. V dropped 3 bases and J dropped 3; count of bases not matched to a gene: 5. Germline V gene sequence: CDR1 LGHDT, CDR2 YNNKEL (reference sequence). The CDR3 runs 16 residues.

The chain has TRBV7-3 and TRBJ2-1, with 13 bases identical to TRBD2. The length of the CDR3 is 14 residues. CDR1 SGHTA and CDR2 FQGTGA come from the germline V gene. V was clipped by 4 bases and J by 11 bases; unmatched bases: 5. The CDR3 sequence: CASSSRLAGGQQFF. DNA of the CDR3: TGTGCCAGCAGCTCCCGACTAGCGGGGGGCCAGCAGTTCTTC. The whole variable domain, filled in from reference TRBV7-3 and TRBJ2-1, reads GAGVSQTPSNKVTEKGKYVELRCDPISGHTALYWYRQSLGQGPEFLIYFQGTGAADDSGLPNDRFFAVRPEGSVSTLKIQRTERGDSAVYLCASSSRLAGGQQFFGPGTRLTVL.

This chain joins TRBV9 and TRBJ1-6; TRBD1 matches 9 bases. V shed 0 bases and J 9 bases; nucleotides not matched to a gene: 13. From germline, CDR1 is SGDLS and CDR2 YYNGEE. CDR3 length: 18 amino acids. The CDR3 nucleotides read TGTGCCAGCAGCGTAGCTCTAACAGGGGGCGTTGGTAGTTCACCCCTCCACTTT. Its protein product is CASSVALTGGVGSSPLHF. The full variable domain, completed using reference TRBV9 and TRBJ1-6, is DSGVTQTPKHLITATGQRVTLRCSPRSGDLSVYWYQQSLDQGLQFLIQYYNGEERAKGNILERFSAQQFPDLHSELNLSSLELGDSALYFCASSVALTGGVGSSPLHFGNGTRLTVT.

The chain couples TRBV5-4 to TRBJ2-5, with D maybe TRBD2 (6 bases). CDR1 is SGHNT and CDR2 is YYREEE in the germline V gene (reference sequence). CDR3 size: 17 residues. The V gene lost 0 bases and the J gene lost 1 base, with 16 bases spanning the gap. CDR3 protein: CASSLEPGLLSQETQYF. In DNA form, the CDR3 reads TGTGCCAGCAGCTTGGAGCCAGGACTACTCTCCCAAGAGACCCAGTACTTC.

The V and J genes are TRBV9 and TRBJ1-2, with 7 positions matching TRBD1. CDR1 SGDLS and CDR2 YYNGEE come from the germline V gene. V was clipped by 7 bases and J by 11 bases; unmatched bases: 20. CDR3 length: 15 amino acids. This CDR3 is CASSDNRGRSMGYTF. For the CDR3, the DNA is TGTGCCAGCTCCGACAACAGGGGAAGGTCTATGGGGTACACCTTC.